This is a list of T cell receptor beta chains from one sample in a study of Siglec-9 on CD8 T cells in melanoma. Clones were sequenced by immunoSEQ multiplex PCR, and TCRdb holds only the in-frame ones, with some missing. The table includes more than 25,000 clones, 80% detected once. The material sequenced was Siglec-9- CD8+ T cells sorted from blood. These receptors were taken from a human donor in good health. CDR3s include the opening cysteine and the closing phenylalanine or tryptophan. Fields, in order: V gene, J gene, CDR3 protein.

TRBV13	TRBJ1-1	CASSLGRSYTDGNTEAFF
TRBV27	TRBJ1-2	CASTPYIIGGIAYGYTF
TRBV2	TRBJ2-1	CASSPSGQWSSYNEQFF
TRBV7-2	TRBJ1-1	CASSLVQFMNTEAFF
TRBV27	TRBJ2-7	CASSYRDRVSEQYF
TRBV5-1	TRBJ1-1	CASRVSGNTEAFF
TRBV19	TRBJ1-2	CASSIYTGTGDGYTF
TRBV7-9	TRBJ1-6	CASSLSGQLNSPLHF
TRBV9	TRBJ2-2	CASSGKGGTGELFF
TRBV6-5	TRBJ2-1	CASSRPAPGYNEQFF
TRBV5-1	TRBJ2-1	CASSPVDQIYNEQFF
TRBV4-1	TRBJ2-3	CASSQGRGDTQYF
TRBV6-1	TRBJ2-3	CASSEPLRTGADTQYF
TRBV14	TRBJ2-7	CASSQEGLAGVKSLDEQYF
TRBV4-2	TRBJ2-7	CASSQGGGSDEQYF
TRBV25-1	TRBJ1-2	CASSEAWGSYGYTF
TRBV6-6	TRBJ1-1	CASSRGVNTEAFF
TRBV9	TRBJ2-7	CASSVASSSYEQYF
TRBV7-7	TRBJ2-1	CASSSLAGGYNEQFF
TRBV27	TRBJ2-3	CASSLSEGYTDTQYF
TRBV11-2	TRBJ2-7	CASSPPDKTYEQYF
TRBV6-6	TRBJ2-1	CASRALAVAYNEQFF
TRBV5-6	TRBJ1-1	CASSPPGHTSANTEAFF
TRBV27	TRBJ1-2	CASSTDRAYGYTF
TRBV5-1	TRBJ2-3	CASSPVGSYTDTQYF
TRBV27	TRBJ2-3	CASTGRTDTQYF
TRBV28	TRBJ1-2	CASREHTQTVGYTF
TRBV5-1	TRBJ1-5	CASSIYGTGGEPQHF
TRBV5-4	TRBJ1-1	CASSAPGGRGTEAFF
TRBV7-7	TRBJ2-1	CASSLGRTSGRLDNEQFF
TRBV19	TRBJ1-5	CASSRKHGDPYSNQPQHF